The next 10 T cell receptor beta chains were all read from a single sample in a study of blood T cell repertoires in COVID-19. Libraries were prepared by immunoSEQ multiplex PCR; TCRdb keeps only in-frame clonotypes and omits some of them. The sample includes 350,000 to 450,000 clones, more than 70% of them seen just once. The sample comprised peripheral blood. The receptors stem from a woman aged 55-70 years with COVID-19, enrolled during active disease.

The chain combines TRBV19 with TRBJ1-1, with D tentatively TRBD1 (5 bases). This CDR3 spans 16 amino acids. Trimming removed 2 bases at V and 0 bases at J, with 13 bases between. Germline values: CDR1 LNHDA, CDR2 SQIVND (reference sequence). CDR3 residues: CASSIKGSGMNTEAFF. DNA for the CDR3: TGTGCCAGTAGTATAAAGGGGTCCGGAATGAACACTGAAGCTTTCTTT. Full variable domain (remainder filled in from reference TRBV19 and TRBJ1-1): DGGITQSPKYLFRKEGQNVTLSCEQNLNHDAMYWYRQDPGQGLRLIYYSQIVNDFQKGDIAEGYSVSREKKESFPLTVTSAQKNPTAFYLCASSIKGSGMNTEAFFGQGTRLTVV.

The rearrangement uses TRBV27 and TRBJ1-2; the match to TRBD1 covers 7 bases. V trimming: 5 bases; J trimming: 3 bases; junction bases outside the gene matches: 0. Germline V gene lookup returns CDR1 MNHEY and CDR2 SMNVEV (reference sequence). The CDR3 contains 12 residues. The chain's CDR3 is CASSGTDYGYTF. The CDR3 DNA is TGTGCCAGCAGTGGGACAGACTATGGCTACACCTTC.

The count of this clone is one. The V and J genes are TRBV14 and TRBJ2-3; 7 positions agree with TRBD2. The ends lost 2 bases at V and 11 bases at J; junction bases unmatched: 10. Germline V gene data show CDR1 as SGHDN and CDR2 as FVKESK. CDR3 size: 14 residues. In DNA, the CDR3 is TGTGCCAGCAGCCAACTAGCGGCCCGGGGGGAGCAGTATTTT. The encoded protein is CASSQLAARGEQYF.

This chain connects TRBV20-1 to TRBJ2-1; D might be TRBD2 (5 bases). CDR1 is DFQATT and CDR2 is SNEGSKA in the germline V gene (reference sequence). With 3 bases removed from V and 6 bases from J, the gap between germline ends came to 12 bases. This CDR3 has 13 residues. The CDR3 sequence: CSASKASLNEQFF. For the CDR3, the DNA is TGCAGTGCTAGTAAGGCTAGCCTCAATGAGCAGTTCTTC.

The chain is built from TRBV28 and TRBJ1-1; the D is unclear. Germline V gene sequence: CDR1 MDHEN, CDR2 SYDVKM. Trimming took off 3 bases at V and 1 base at J, with 18 bases between the two ends. CDR3 length equals 17 residues. For the CDR3, the DNA is TGTGCCAGCAGTTTTACTCCTGGTCGATATGGGAACACTGAAGCTTTCTTT. Its translation: CASSFTPGRYGNTEAFF.

The chain employs TRBV5-5 and TRBJ1-2; TRBD1 matches 7 bases. V trimming: 4 bases; J trimming: 6 bases; junction bases outside the gene matches: 3. The CDR3 contains 12 residues. Germline values: CDR1 SGHKS, CDR2 YYEKEE (reference sequence). CDR3: CASSLQGNGYTF. The CDR3 coding sequence is TGTGCCAGCAGCCTACAGGGGAATGGCTACACCTTC.

This clone showed up many times. The J gene is TRBJ2-7, the V gene TRBV11-2, with TRBD1 as a possible D gene (7 bases). Trimming took 3 bases from V and 1 from J, leaving 13 bases between them. The CDR3 has 15 amino acids. Germline V CDR1 and CDR2: SGHAT, FQNNGV. CDR3 in amino acids: CASSFQGGSSYEQYF. CDR3 nucleotide sequence: TGTGCCAGCAGCTTCCAGGGGGGTTCATCCTACGAGCAGTACTTC.

The V and J genes are TRBV2 and TRBJ1-1; TRBD1 might be the D (6 bases). CDR3 length equals 14 residues. Germline V gene lookup returns CDR1 SNHLY and CDR2 FYNNEI. V was pared by 4 bases and J by 1 base, with 10 bases between. This chain's CDR3 is CASSVGRGNTEAFF. In nucleotides, the CDR3 is TGTGCCAGCAGTGTGGGCAGGGGGAACACTGAAGCTTTCTTT.

V gene TRBV27 combines with J gene TRBJ1-4; 9 positions match TRBD1. In germline, CDR1 is MNHEY, CDR2 SMNVEV (reference sequence). This CDR3 contains 15 residues. V shed 6 bases and J 5 bases; nucleotides not matched to a gene: 7. CDR3 region: CASSPPGTGNEKLFF. In nucleotides, the CDR3 is TGTGCCAGCAGCCCTCCCGGGACAGGGAATGAAAAACTGTTTTTT. Filled out from reference TRBV27 and TRBJ1-4, the complete variable domain reads EAQVTQNPRYLITVTGKKLTVTCSQNMNHEYMSWYRQDPGLGLRQIYYSMNVEVTDKGDVPEGYKVSRKEKRNFPLILESPSPNQTSLYFCASSPPGTGNEKLFFGSGTQLSVL.

The V gene is TRBV3-1 (or the pseudogene TRBV3-2), the J gene TRBJ2-1; 7 bases align to TRBD2. CDR3 size: 15 residues. Per germline, CDR1 LGHDT and CDR2 YNNKEL (reference sequence). The V gene end was trimmed by 0 bases and the J gene end by 6 bases; junction bases not matched to a gene: 5. The CDR3 region is CASSQETSRSNEQFF. The CDR3 bases are TGTGCCAGCAGCCAAGAGACTAGCAGAAGCAATGAGCAGTTCTTC.